The clone carrying this T cell receptor beta chain was counted between two and nine times. The data are from a study of CD8+CD57+ T cells in acquired aplastic anemia. Study overall: Sorted CD4+ and CD8+ cells yielded around 3.3 ug of DNA on average.

Using genomic DNA as the template, TCR beta VDJ and CDR3 profiling was carried out. TCRdb reprocessed the reads via MiXCR and lists one record per CDR3 protein. Of 200,000 to 250,000 distinct CDR3 sequences in the sample, 50% to 70% were seen once. It was patients with CD8+CD57+ cell expansion by flow cytometry who were chosen for sequencing. The sequenced material came from sorted CD4+, CD8+, or CD8+CD57+ T cells (not recorded which) from PBMCs. The receptor comes from a human donor with aplastic anemia.

CDR3 protein: CASSIGRGAYGYTF. The CDR3, as DNA: TGTGCCAGTAGTATCGGCAGGGGGGCATATGGCTACACCTTC. V usage is TRBV19 and J usage is TRBJ1-2; 7 bases are shared with TRBD1. V lost 3 bases and J lost 5; bases outside the gene matches: 6. Germline values: CDR1 LNHDA, CDR2 SQIVND (reference sequence). The CDR3 spans 14 residues. Full variable domain (missing parts from reference TRBV19 and TRBJ1-2): DGGITQSPKYLFRKEGQNVTLSCEQNLNHDAMYWYRQDPGQGLRLIYYSQIVNDFQKGDIAEGYSVSREKKESFPLTVTSAQKNPTAFYLCASSIGRGAYGYTFGSGTRLTVV.